The 21 T cell receptor beta chains below were found in one sample sequenced in a study of blood T cell repertoires in COVID-19. Here immunoSEQ multiplex PCR was the method, and the copy in TCRdb shows in-frame clones only, minus some. The table lists over 250,000 clones, 90% of them singletons, with 2% to 3% in the top ten. What was sequenced was PBMCs or T cells enriched from blood (not recorded which). The receptors derive from a man in his sixties who had recovered from COVID-19.

This chain uses TRBV9 with TRBJ2-7, with 9 bases lining up with TRBD2. This CDR3 spans 16 amino acids. J gave up 3 bases and V 4 bases, and 11 bases lay outside the gene matches. Germline V gene lookup returns CDR1 SGDLS and CDR2 YYNGEE. In nucleotides, the CDR3 is TGTGCCAGCAGCCCTTCGGGTAGCGGGGGATTCTACGAGCAGTACTTC. Amino acids: CASSPSGSGGFYEQYF.

The J gene is TRBJ2-2, the V gene TRBV5-1; TRBD2 is a possible D gene (5 bases). The V end was cut by 1 base, the J end by 4 bases, with 11 bases between. Germline V lookup: CDR1 SGHRS, CDR2 YFSETQ. The CDR3 runs to 15 residues. The CDR3 nucleotides are TGCGCCAGCAGCTTGTATCCGGGGTCCACCGGGGAGCTGTTTTTT. It is translated as CASSLYPGSTGELFF.

The chain joins TRBV4-2 to TRBJ1-2, with 8 bases aligning to TRBD1. Germline V CDR1 and CDR2: LGHNA, YNFKEQ. The CDR3 length is 16 residues. Trimming cost V 1 base and J 4 bases; bases outside gene matches: 8. The CDR3 DNA is TGTGCCAGCAGCCAAGGGACAGGGTCTCGTTCCTATGGCTACACCTTC. This encodes CASSQGTGSRSYGYTF.

This clone has more than one count but fewer than ten. The chain recombines TRBV5-1 with TRBJ1-1; possible D gene TRBD1, 5 bases. The CDR3 has 14 amino acids. Germline V CDR1 and CDR2: SGHRS, YFSETQ. Trimming stripped 0 bases from V and 6 bases from J, with 12 bases between. Written as DNA, the CDR3 is TGCGCCAGCAGCTTGGTTTCAGGAGGGGCTGAAGCTTTCTTT. This codes for CASSLVSGGAEAFF.

The chain uses TRBV19 and TRBJ1-1; 7 bases align to TRBD1. Germline CDR1 LNHDA, CDR2 SQIVND (reference sequence). V was pared by 7 bases and J by 8 bases, with 4 bases of the junction left unmatched. The CDR3 has 11 residues. CDR3 DNA sequence: TGTGCCAGTATAAAGGGACAGGAAGCTTTCTTT. Protein: CASIKGQEAFF.

The chain employs TRBV30 and TRBJ1-1; tentatively, D is TRBD1 (6 bases). Trimming left V 0 bases short and J 3 bases short, with 11 bases between. From germline, CDR1 is GTSNPN and CDR2 SVGIG (reference sequence). The CDR3 runs to 14 residues. The CDR3 coding sequence is TGTGCCTGGAGTGTCAGGGGCGTGCACACTGAAGCTTTCTTT. Its protein is CAWSVRGVHTEAFF.

The chain couples TRBV5-1 to TRBJ2-3; D may be TRBD1 (6 bases). Trimming pared 4 bases from V and 2 bases from J, leaving 14 bases between. The CDR3 contains 15 residues. Looked up from germline, CDR1 is SGHRS and CDR2 is YFSETQ. The CDR3 here is CASSPNGGLTDTQYF. DNA for the CDR3: TGCGCCAGCAGCCCGAATGGGGGCCTCACAGATACGCAGTATTTT. Filled out from reference TRBV5-1 and TRBJ2-3, the complete variable domain reads KAGVTQTPRYLIKTRGQQVTLSCSPISGHRSVSWYQQTPGQGLQFLFEYFSETQRNKGNFPGRFSGRQFSNSRSEMNVSTLELGDSALYLCASSPNGGLTDTQYFGPGTRLTVL.

This chain joins TRBV27 and TRBJ2-3; 9 bases line up with TRBD1. The J segment lost 1 base and the V segment lost 6 bases, leaving 2 bases of the junction unmatched. Germline V gene lookup returns CDR1 MNHEY and CDR2 SMNVEV (reference sequence). The CDR3 is 14 amino acids. CDR3 protein: CASRWTGGTDTQYF. CDR3 DNA sequence: TGTGCCAGCAGGTGGACAGGGGGCACAGATACGCAGTATTTT.

The chain carries TRBV18 and TRBJ2-7; 7 bases are shared with TRBD1. Trimming took 4 bases from V and 5 from J; bases not matched to a gene: 11. CDR1 KGHSH and CDR2 LQKENI come from the germline V gene. The CDR3 is made up of 15 amino acids. The CDR3 DNA reads as TGTGCCAGCTCACGGAACAGGGGAACGGTCGACGAGCAGTACTTC. It encodes CASSRNRGTVDEQYF.

This clone was counted once. The CDR3 protein is CASAERGRNQPQHF. The CDR3 DNA follows: TGTGCCAGCGCGGAAAGGGGGCGAAATCAGCCCCAGCATTTT. J is TRBJ1-5 and V is TRBV6-5; TRBD1 aligns across 7 bases. With 8 bases clipped from V and 4 bases from J, the junction kept 8 bases outside the gene matches. The germline V gene has CDR1 MNHEY and CDR2 SVGAGI. CDR3 size: 14 residues.

The chain combines TRBV9 with TRBJ1-2, with D possibly matching TRBD1 (5 bases). Germline V gene data show CDR1 as SGDLS and CDR2 as YYNGEE. V shed 4 bases and J shed 8 bases, with 21 bases lying between them. The CDR3 spans 15 residues. The CDR3 loop reads CASSPRPRGIGGYTF. CDR3 coding DNA: TGTGCCAGCAGCCCCCGGCCTAGGGGAATTGGAGGCTACACCTTC. Filled out from reference TRBV9 and TRBJ1-2, the complete variable domain reads DSGVTQTPKHLITATGQRVTLRCSPRSGDLSVYWYQQSLDQGLQFLIQYYNGEERAKGNILERFSAQQFPDLHSELNLSSLELGDSALYFCASSPRPRGIGGYTFGSGTRLTVV.

The chain uses TRBV27 and TRBJ1-1; D might be TRBD1 (6 bases). This CDR3 has 13 residues. CDR1 and CDR2 (germline): MNHEY, SMNVEV (reference sequence). V was trimmed by 6 bases and J by 2 bases, leaving 10 bases between them. The CDR3 sequence: CASRRTANTEAFF. The CDR3 coding sequence is TGTGCCAGCAGGCGGACAGCTAACACTGAAGCTTTCTTT.

The genes are TRBV7-9 and TRBJ2-7; D call uncertain. V lost 4 bases to trimming and J lost 0 bases, with 7 bases between them. This CDR3 has 13 residues. Germline assignment: CDR1 SEHNR and CDR2 FQNEAQ (reference sequence). The CDR3 is CASSSSGSYEQYF. In nucleotides, the CDR3 is TGTGCCAGCAGCTCCTCGGGCTCCTACGAGCAGTACTTC.

The rearrangement links TRBV6-5 to TRBJ1-4; 9 bases map to TRBD1. The CDR3 consists of 15 residues. Germline loops: CDR1 MNHEY, CDR2 SVGAGI. The V and J ends lost 5 bases and 4 bases, in that order; junction bases with no gene match: 5. DNA for the CDR3: TGTGCCAGCAGTAAACAGGGGGCCTATAATGAAAAACTGTTTTTT. The encoded protein is CASSKQGAYNEKLFF.

This clone was counted a few times. CDR3 in DNA: TGTGCCTGGAGCACGGTACTAGAGGTAGATACGCAGTATTTT. This codes for CAWSTVLEVDTQYF. The V call is TRBV30, the J call TRBJ2-3; tentatively, D is TRBD2 (5 bases). Looked up from germline, CDR1 is GTSNPN and CDR2 is SVGIG (reference sequence). CDR3 size: 14 residues. Between the trimmed V and J ends, which lost 3 bases and 5 bases, there was a span of 15 bases.

This sequence joins TRBV4-2 and TRBJ1-1, with TRBD1 matching over 8 bases. Looked up from germline, CDR1 is LGHNA and CDR2 is YNFKEQ. The J segment lost 5 bases and the V segment lost 4 bases, leaving 6 bases of the junction unmatched. This CDR3 has 14 amino acids. CDR3 sequence (DNA): TGTGCCAGCAGCCTTTCGGACAGGGAAACTGAAGCTTTCTTT. This encodes CASSLSDRETEAFF.

The chain uses TRBV5-4 and TRBJ2-7; no reliable D call. V was shortened by 0 bases and J by 1 base, with 8 bases between the two germline ends. In germline, CDR1 is SGHNT, CDR2 YYREEE (reference sequence). The CDR3 covers 14 residues. The CDR3 loop is CASSLELASYEQYF. The CDR3 coding sequence is TGTGCCAGCAGCTTGGAATTAGCTTCCTACGAGCAGTACTTC.

V is TRBV5-1 and J is TRBJ1-1, with TRBD1 matching 9 bases. This CDR3 has 15 amino acids. Germline trimming cut 4 bases from V and 0 bases from J; bases unmatched to any gene: 4. Germline-derived CDR1 and CDR2 are SGHRS and YFSETQ. The CDR3 sequence: CASSRDRAVNTEAFF. The CDR3 DNA reads TGCGCCAGCAGCAGGGACAGGGCAGTGAACACTGAAGCTTTCTTT.

The chain employs TRBV7-8 and TRBJ2-5; D possibly corresponds to TRBD1 (7 bases). This CDR3 spans 15 amino acids. Germline V lookup: CDR1 SGHVS, CDR2 FQNEAQ. Deletions cut 8 bases from V and 2 bases from J, with 18 bases between. The CDR3 sequence is CASSQQGRRQETQYF. CDR3 coding DNA: TGTGCCAGCTCCCAACAGGGGAGGAGGCAAGAGACCCAGTACTTC.

V is TRBV11-3 and J is TRBJ2-5, with 8 nucleotides matching TRBD1. CDR1 SGHNT and CDR2 YENEEA come from the germline V gene. This CDR3 is built from 14 residues. V lost 5 bases and J lost 2; bases outside the gene matches: 4. CDR3 amino acids: CASSPTGVQETQYF. CDR3 DNA sequence: TGTGCCAGCAGCCCGACAGGGGTTCAAGAGACCCAGTACTTC.

The genes are TRBV2 and TRBJ2-2; maybe TRBD1 (5 bases). The CDR3 runs 16 residues. Germline lookup yields CDR1 SNHLY and CDR2 FYNNEI. Trimming took off 6 bases at V and 0 bases at J, with 14 bases between the two ends. CDR3 nucleotide sequence: TGTGCCAGCAGCGTAAGACAGATCGCGAACACCGGGGAGCTGTTTTTT. This codes for CASSVRQIANTGELFF.